Below, one TCR beta chain is given with its context. The sample contains more than one DNA sequence encoding this CDR3. This entry comes from a study of blood T cell repertoires in COVID-19. The CDR3 length is 16 residues. From germline, CDR1 is MNHEY and CDR2 SVGAGI. The junction had 4 bases not matched to a gene; V was cut back by 0 bases and J by 6 bases. In the source study's methods: Nucleated cell number was recorded as an estimate derived from reference gene primer amplification. Sequencing used immunoSEQ multiplex PCR; TCRdb keeps in-frame clones, though not all of them. V, J and clone size reflect that table, while D and trimming were determined from the DNA. The sample includes around 140,000 clones, over 70% of them seen just once.

The chain joins TRBV6-5 to TRBJ2-3; 12 bases fit TRBD2. This sequence originates from a woman aged 45-65 years with acute or convalescent COVID-19. The sequenced sample consisted of peripheral blood. For the CDR3, the DNA is TGTGCCAGCAGTTACTCGAGACTAGCGGGGGCGGATACGCAGTATTTT. It codes for CASSYSRLAGADTQYF.